This T cell receptor beta chain was documented in a study of a mutant IDH1 vaccine in newly diagnosed glioma. The time point: week 11, during vaccination. In every dose of vaccine, 300 ug of mutant IDH1 20-mer peptide was given alongside topical imiquimod. The donors had new WHO grade 3 or 4 astrocytomas; these were IDH1-mutant and ATRX-lost. V shed 5 bases and J shed 3 bases, with 13 bases lying between them. Germline V CDR1 and CDR2: SGHKS, YYEKEE (reference sequence). The CDR3 totals 14 residues. A note on this clone: The antigen remains undetermined.

Using immunoSEQ multiplex PCR, the repertoire was profiled, and TCRdb retains in-frame clones only, with some absent. The data show about 60,000 clones, roughly 80% seen once. The source was PBMCs, collected from a glioma patient whose treatment included an IDH1 peptide vaccine. The J gene is TRBJ2-3, the V gene TRBV5-5; TRBD1 is a possible D gene (6 bases). This receptor was identified in a man between 25 and 39 years old with glioma. The DNA of the CDR3 is TGTGCCAGCAGTTCAGACCAGGGGACAGATACGCAGTATTTT. Encoded protein: CASSSDQGTDTQYF.